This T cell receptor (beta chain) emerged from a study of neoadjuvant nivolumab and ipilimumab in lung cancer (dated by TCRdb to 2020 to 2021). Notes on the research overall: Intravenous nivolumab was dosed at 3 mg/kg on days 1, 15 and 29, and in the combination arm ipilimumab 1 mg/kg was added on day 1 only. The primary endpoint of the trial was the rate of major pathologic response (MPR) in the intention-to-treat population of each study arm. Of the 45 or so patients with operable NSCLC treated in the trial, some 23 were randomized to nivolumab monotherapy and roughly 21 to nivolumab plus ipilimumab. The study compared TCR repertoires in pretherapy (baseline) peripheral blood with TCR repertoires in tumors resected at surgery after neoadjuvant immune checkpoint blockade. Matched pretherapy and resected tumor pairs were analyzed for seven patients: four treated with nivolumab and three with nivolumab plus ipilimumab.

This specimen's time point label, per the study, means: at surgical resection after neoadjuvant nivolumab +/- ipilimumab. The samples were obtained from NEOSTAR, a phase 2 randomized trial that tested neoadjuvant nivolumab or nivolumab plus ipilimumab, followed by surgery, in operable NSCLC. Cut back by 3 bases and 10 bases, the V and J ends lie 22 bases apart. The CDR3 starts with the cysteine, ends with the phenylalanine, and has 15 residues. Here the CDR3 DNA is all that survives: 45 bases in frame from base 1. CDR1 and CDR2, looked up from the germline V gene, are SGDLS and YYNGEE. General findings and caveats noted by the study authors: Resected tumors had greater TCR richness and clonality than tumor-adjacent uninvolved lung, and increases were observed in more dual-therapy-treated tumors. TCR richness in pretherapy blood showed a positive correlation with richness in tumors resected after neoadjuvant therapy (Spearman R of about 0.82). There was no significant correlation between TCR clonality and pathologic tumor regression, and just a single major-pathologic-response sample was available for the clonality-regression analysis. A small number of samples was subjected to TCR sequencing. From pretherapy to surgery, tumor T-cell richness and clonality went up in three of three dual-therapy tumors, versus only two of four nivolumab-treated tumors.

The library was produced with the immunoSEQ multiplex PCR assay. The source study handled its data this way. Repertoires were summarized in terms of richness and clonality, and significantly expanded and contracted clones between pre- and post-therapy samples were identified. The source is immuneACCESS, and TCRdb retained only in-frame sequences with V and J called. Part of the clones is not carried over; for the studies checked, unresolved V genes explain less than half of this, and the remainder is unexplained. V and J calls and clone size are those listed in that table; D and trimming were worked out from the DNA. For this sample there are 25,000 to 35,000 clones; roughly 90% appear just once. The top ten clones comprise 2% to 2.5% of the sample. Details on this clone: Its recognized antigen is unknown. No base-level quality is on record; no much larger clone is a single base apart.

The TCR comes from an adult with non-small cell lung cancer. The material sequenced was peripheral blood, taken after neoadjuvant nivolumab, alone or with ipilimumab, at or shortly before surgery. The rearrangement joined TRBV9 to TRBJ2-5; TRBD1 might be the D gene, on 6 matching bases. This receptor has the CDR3 CASSAGTQGLGGQYF. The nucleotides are TGTGCCAGCAGCGCCGGAACACAGGGCCTTGGGGGCCAGTACTTC.